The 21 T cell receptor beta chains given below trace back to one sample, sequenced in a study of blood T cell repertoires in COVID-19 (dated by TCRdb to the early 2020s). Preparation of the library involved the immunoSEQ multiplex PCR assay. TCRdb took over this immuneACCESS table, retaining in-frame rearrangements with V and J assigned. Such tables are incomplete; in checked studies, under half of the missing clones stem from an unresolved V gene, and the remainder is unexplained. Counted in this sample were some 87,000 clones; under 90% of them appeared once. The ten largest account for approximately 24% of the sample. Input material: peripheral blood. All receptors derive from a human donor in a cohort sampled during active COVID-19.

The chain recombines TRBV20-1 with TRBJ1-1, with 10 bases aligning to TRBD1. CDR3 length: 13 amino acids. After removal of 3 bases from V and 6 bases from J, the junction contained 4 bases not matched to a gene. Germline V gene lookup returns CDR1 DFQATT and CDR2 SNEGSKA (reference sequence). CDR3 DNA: TGCAGTGCTAGTCGGACAGGGGGGGCTGAAGCTTTCTTT. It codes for CSASRTGGAEAFF.

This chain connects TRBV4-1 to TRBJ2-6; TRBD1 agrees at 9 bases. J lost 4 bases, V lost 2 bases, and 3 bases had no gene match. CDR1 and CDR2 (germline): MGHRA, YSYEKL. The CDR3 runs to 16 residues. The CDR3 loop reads CASSQLQGAGANVLTF. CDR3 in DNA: TGCGCCAGCAGCCAATTACAGGGGGCGGGGGCCAACGTCCTGACTTTC.

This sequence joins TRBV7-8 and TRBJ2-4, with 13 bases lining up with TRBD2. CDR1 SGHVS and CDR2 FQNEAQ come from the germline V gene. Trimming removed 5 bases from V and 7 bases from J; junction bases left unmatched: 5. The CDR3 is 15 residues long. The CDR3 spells CASSRTSGSGNIQYF. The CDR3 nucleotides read TGTGCCAGCAGCCGGACTAGCGGGAGTGGGAACATTCAGTACTTC.

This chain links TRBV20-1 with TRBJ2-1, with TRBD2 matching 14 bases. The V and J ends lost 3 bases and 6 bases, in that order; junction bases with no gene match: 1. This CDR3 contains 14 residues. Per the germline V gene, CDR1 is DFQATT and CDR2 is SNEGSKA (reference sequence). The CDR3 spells CSASGTSGGNEQFF. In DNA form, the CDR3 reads TGCAGTGCTAGTGGGACTAGCGGGGGCAATGAGCAGTTCTTC.

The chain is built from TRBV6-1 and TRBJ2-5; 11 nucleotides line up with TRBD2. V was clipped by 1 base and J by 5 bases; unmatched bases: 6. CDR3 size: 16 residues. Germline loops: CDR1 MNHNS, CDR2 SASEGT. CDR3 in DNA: TGTGCCAGCAGTGAAGGCTTAGCGGGGGGGCAGGAGACCCAGTACTTC. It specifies CASSEGLAGGQETQYF.

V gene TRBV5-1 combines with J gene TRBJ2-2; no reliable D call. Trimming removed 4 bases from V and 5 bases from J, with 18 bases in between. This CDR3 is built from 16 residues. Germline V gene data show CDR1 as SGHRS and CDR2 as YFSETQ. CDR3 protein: CASSHHMVRMTGELFF. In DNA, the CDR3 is TGCGCCAGCAGCCACCACATGGTCAGGATGACCGGGGAGCTGTTTTTT.

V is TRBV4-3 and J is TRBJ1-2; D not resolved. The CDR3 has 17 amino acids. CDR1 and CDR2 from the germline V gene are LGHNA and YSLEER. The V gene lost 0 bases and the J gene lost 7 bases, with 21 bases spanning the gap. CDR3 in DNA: TGCGCCAGCAGCCAAGATACACTACAGAGAGGGCGAGTTGGCTACACCTTC. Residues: CASSQDTLQRGRVGYTF.

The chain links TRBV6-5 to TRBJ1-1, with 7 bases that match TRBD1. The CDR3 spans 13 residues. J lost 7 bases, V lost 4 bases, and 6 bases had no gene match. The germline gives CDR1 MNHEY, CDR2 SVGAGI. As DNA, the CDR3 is TGTGCCAGCAGTTGGGACAGAGTCCGTGAAGCTTTCTTT. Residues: CASSWDRVREAFF.

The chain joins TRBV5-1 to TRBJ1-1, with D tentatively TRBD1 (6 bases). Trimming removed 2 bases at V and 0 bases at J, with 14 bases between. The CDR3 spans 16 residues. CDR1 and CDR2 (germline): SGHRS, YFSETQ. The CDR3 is CASSLRYGTLNTEAFF. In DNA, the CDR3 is TGCGCCAGCAGCTTACGATACGGGACACTGAACACTGAAGCTTTCTTT. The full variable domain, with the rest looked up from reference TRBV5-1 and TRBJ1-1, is KAGVTQTPRYLIKTRGQQVTLSCSPISGHRSVSWYQQTPGQGLQFLFEYFSETQRNKGNFPGRFSGRQFSNSRSEMNVSTLELGDSALYLCASSLRYGTLNTEAFFGQGTRLTVV.

DNA of the CDR3: TGTGCCAGCAGTTCTCTAGCGGGGGGGAGCACAGATACGCAGTATTTT. It yields the protein CASSSLAGGSTDTQYF. The chain carries TRBV9 and TRBJ2-3; 12 positions agree with TRBD2. The germline V gene has CDR1 SGDLS and CDR2 YYNGEE. The ends lost 5 bases at V and 0 bases at J; junction bases unmatched: 4. The length of the CDR3 is 16 residues. The variable domain in full, completed from reference TRBV9 and TRBJ2-3, reads DSGVTQTPKHLITATGQRVTLRCSPRSGDLSVYWYQQSLDQGLQFLIQYYNGEERAKGNILERFSAQQFPDLHSELNLSSLELGDSALYFCASSSLAGGSTDTQYFGPGTRLTVL.

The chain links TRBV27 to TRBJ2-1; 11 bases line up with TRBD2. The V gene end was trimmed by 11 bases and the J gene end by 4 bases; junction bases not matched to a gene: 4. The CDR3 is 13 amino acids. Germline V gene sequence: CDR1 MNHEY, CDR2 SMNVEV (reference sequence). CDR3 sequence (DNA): TGTGCCGCAAGGACTAGCGGGTACAATGAGCAGTTCTTC. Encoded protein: CAARTSGYNEQFF.

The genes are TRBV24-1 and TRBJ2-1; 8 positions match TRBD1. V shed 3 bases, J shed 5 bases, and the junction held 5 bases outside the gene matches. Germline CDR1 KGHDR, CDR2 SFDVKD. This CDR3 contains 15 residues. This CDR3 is CATSDPGQVDNEQFF. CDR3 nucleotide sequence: TGTGCCACCAGTGATCCGGGACAGGTCGACAATGAGCAGTTCTTC.

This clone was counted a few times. The CDR3 sequence is CASSVTGTDTQYF. CDR3 nucleotides: TGTGCCAGTAGTGTAACAGGGACAGATACGCAGTATTTT. The rearrangement joins TRBV19 to TRBJ2-3, with D maybe TRBD1 (6 bases). Germline CDR1 LNHDA, CDR2 SQIVND (reference sequence). Deletions cut 5 bases from V and 3 bases from J, with 9 bases between. This CDR3 has 13 residues.

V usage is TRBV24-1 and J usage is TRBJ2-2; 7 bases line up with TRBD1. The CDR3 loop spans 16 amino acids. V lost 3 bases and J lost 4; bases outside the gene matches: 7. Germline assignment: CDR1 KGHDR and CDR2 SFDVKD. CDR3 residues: CATSDLGAGGTGELFF. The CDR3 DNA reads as TGTGCCACCAGTGATCTGGGGGCAGGGGGCACCGGGGAGCTGTTTTTT.

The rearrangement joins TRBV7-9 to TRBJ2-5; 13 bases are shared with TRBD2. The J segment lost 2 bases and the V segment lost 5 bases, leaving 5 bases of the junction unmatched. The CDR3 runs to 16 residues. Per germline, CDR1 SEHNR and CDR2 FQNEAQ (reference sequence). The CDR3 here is CASSLGLAGYQETQYF. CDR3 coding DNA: TGTGCCAGCAGCCTGGGACTAGCGGGATATCAAGAGACCCAGTACTTC. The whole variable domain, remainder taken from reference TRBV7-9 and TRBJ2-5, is DTGVSQNPRHKITKRGQNVTFRCDPISEHNRLYWYRQTLGQGPEFLTYFQNEAQLEKSRLLSDRFSAERPKGSFSTLEIQRTEQGDSAMYLCASSLGLAGYQETQYFGPGTRLLVL.

CDR3 protein: CSVLGTSGNTQYF. DNA for the CDR3: TGCAGCGTTCTAGGGACTAGCGGGAATACGCAGTATTTT. This rearrangement joins TRBV29-1 to TRBJ2-3, with 13 bases matching TRBD2. The CDR3 covers 13 residues. Per the germline V gene, CDR1 is SQVTM and CDR2 is ANQGSEA. V lost 5 bases to trimming and J lost 7 bases; unmatched junction nucleotides: 3.

The CDR3 protein is CATSRGTGKEETQYF. The CDR3 DNA follows: TGTGCCACCAGCAGAGGGACAGGAAAAGAAGAGACCCAGTACTTC. This chain links TRBV15 with TRBJ2-5; 7 nucleotides agree with TRBD1. Germline V gene lookup returns CDR1 LNHNV and CDR2 YYDKDF (reference sequence). V shed 1 base and J 3 bases; nucleotides not matched to a gene: 5. The CDR3 is 15 residues long.

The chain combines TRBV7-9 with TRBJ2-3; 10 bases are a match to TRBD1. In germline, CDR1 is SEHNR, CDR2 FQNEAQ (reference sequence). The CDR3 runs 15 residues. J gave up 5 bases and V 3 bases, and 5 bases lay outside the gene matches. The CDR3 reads CASSLADRGVDTQYF. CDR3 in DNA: TGTGCCAGCAGCTTGGCGGACAGGGGGGTAGATACGCAGTATTTT.

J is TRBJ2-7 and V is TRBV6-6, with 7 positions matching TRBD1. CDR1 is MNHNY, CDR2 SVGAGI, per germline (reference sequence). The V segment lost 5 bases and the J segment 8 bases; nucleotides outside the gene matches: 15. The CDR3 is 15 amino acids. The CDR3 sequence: CASSTRDSRPTKQYF. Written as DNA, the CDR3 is TGTGCCAGCAGTACCCGGGACAGCCGACCTACGAAGCAGTACTTC.

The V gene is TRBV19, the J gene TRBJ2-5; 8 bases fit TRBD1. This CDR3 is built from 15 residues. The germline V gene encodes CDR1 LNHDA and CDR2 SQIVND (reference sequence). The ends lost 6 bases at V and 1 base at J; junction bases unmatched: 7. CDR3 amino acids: CASRDRAIAQETQYF. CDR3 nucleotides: TGTGCCAGTAGGGACAGGGCGATTGCCCAAGAGACCCAGTACTTC.

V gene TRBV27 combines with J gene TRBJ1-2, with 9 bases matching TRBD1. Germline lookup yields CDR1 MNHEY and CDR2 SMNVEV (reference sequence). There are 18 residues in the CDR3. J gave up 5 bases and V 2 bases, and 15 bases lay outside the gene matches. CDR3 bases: TGTGCCAGCAGTTTACGGGGGCGGACAGGGGCGACCCCTTATGGCTACACCTTC. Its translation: CASSLRGRTGATPYGYTF.